This entry features one T cell receptor beta chain sequence. What it binds is unknown. V was cut by 6 bases and J by 8 bases, with 10 bases left in between. The CDR3 runs 10 residues. CDR1 is DFQATT and CDR2 is SNEGSKA in the germline V gene (reference sequence). Only CD45RO-negative cells positively selected for CCR7 counted as naive CD8 cells, so terminally differentiated effector memory CD45RA+ cells were excluded. Measured with immunoSEQ multiplex PCR; TCRdb has only the in-frame clones, and not every one. The sample records hundreds of thousands of clones, 96% being singletons. The source of the sample is a study of shared clonotypes between healthy human individuals. Study information: The study used three CD4 naive, three CD4 memory, two CD8 naive and one CD8 memory plate per donor.

The study's findings and limits: Across several donors, naive CD4 shared 5% to 6%, naive CD8 more than 3%, memory CD4 roughly 2.2%, memory CD8 0.4% to 0.5%.

The receptor's source is a woman between 25 and 40 years old in good health. The V gene is TRBV20-1, the J gene TRBJ1-2; D may be TRBD1 (6 bases). Material for sequencing was naive CD8+ T cells sorted from blood. CDR3 sequence reads: CSARGVGYTF. The CDR3 region has the DNA TGCAGTGCAAGGGGGGTGGGCTACACCTTC.